The count of the clone carrying this T cell receptor (beta chain) is one. Its antigen is not known. These data belong to a study of neoadjuvant anti-PD-1 for oral cavity cancer. From germline, CDR1 is SGHRS and CDR2 YFSETQ. V was clipped by 4 bases and J by 0 bases; unmatched bases: 7. The CDR3 is made up of 16 amino acids. Findings and caveats of the study: Higher pretreatment Treg/Th17 ratios tracked higher pretreatment blood clonality.

Time point described: after neoadjuvant nivolumab, at surgical resection. Patients had HPV-negative, locally advanced oral cavity squamous cell carcinoma. Method: immunoSEQ multiplex PCR; TCRdb's copy keeps in-frame clones and lacks some. Of about 14,000 clones in the sample, roughly four fifths were seen once. This chain joins TRBV5-1 and TRBJ2-5; TRBD1 agrees at 9 bases. This TCR derives from a person aged 40 to 85 with oral cavity squamous cell carcinoma. The source was PBMCs, collected after nivolumab (anti-PD-1) treatment. The DNA for the CDR3 is TGCGCCAGCAGCACGGACAGGGGCGCGTACCAAGAGACCCAGTACTTC. As protein: CASSTDRGAYQETQYF.